This T cell receptor beta chain came from a study of blood T cell repertoires in COVID-19. Study details: COVID-19 samples collected from the United States, Italy and Spain covered acute and convalescent phases.

Participant-given clinical history determined each cohort assignment. Before they entered the study, exposed participants had met a COVID-19 case within 2 weeks. This clone showed up just once. With 4 bases removed from V and 0 bases from J, the gap between germline ends came to 10 bases. There are 15 residues in the CDR3. Germline-derived CDR1 and CDR2 are KGHSH and LQKENI. Authors' methods: From reference gene primer amplification, estimates of nucleated cell counts were derived. Sequencing was performed with immunoSEQ multiplex PCR; in TCRdb, only in-frame clones are kept and a portion is missing. V and J calls and clone size are given by that table; D and trimming were obtained from the DNA. Among about 300,000 clones listed, 85% were seen once.

V is TRBV18 and J is TRBJ1-3; tentatively, D is TRBD1 (5 bases). The sequenced sample was PBMCs or T cells enriched from blood (not recorded which). This TCR derives from a woman aged 25-40 years who had been exposed to COVID-19. CDR3 region: CASSQTGRSGNTIYF. The CDR3 DNA is TGTGCCAGCTCACAAACAGGTCGCTCTGGAAACACCATATATTTT.